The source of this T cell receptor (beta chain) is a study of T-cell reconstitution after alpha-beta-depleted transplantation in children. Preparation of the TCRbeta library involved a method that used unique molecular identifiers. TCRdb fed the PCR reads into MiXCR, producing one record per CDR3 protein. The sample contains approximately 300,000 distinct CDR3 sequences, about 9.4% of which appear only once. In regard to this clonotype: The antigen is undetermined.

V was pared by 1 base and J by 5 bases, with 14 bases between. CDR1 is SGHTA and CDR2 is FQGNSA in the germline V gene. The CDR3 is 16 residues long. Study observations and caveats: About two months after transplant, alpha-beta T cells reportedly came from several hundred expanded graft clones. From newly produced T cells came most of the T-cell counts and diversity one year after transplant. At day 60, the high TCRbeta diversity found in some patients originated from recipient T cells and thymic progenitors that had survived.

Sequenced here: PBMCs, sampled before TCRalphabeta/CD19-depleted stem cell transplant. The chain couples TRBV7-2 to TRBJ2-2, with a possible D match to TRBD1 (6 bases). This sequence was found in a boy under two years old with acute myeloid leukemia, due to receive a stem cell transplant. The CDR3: CASSLVQLRGTGELFF. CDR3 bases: TGTGCCAGCAGCTTAGTACAATTAAGGGGGACCGGGGAGCTGTTTTTT.